Below are 20 T cell receptor beta chains sequenced from a single sample in a study of identical twins. Each CDR3 protein is one row after TCRdb ran MiXCR on the 5' RACE reads. The top ten clones hold roughly 0.44% of a sample with around 490,000 distinct CDR3 sequences, roughly 15% of them seen once. These sequences were also reported in another study, on yellow fever vaccine responses in identical twins.

Sequencing was done on a sample of CD4+ T cells sorted from blood. The origin of the receptors is a woman between 18 and 30 years old in good health.

V gene TRBV20-1 combines with J gene TRBJ1-1, with 11 bases identical to TRBD1. Per the germline V gene, CDR1 is DFQATT and CDR2 is SNEGSKA (reference sequence). This CDR3 has 12 residues. After removal of 6 bases from V and 10 bases from J, the junction contained 7 bases not matched to a gene. The CDR3 region is CSAEGQGARAFF. The DNA of the CDR3 is TGCAGTGCAGAAGGACAGGGGGCTAGAGCTTTCTTT.

The chain has TRBV28 and TRBJ2-2, with 9 positions matching TRBD1. V was clipped by 5 bases and J by 4 bases; unmatched bases: 17. Germline V gives CDR1 MDHEN, CDR2 SYDVKM. The CDR3 spans 19 residues. CDR3: CASSLTPLTGGYGTGELFF. CDR3 nucleotides: TGTGCCAGCAGTCTTACCCCCCTAACAGGGGGCTACGGCACCGGGGAGCTGTTTTTT.

This clonotype was seen a handful of times. The V and J genes are TRBV6-1 and TRBJ2-7; 9 bases are shared with TRBD2. The CDR3 is made up of 16 amino acids. Trimming took 3 bases from V and 7 from J; bases not matched to a gene: 13. In germline, CDR1 is MNHNS, CDR2 SASEGT. The CDR3 here is CASSELPGLATVEQYF. CDR3 DNA sequence: TGTGCCAGCAGTGAGCTACCGGGACTAGCTACTGTAGAGCAGTACTTC.

V gene TRBV29-1 combines with J gene TRBJ2-1; 8 nucleotides match TRBD2. V shed 3 bases and J 9 bases; nucleotides not matched to a gene: 10. The CDR3 contains 14 residues. Germline lookup yields CDR1 SQVTM and CDR2 ANQGSEA. CDR3 sequence: CSVEGTRSVAEQFF. The CDR3 coding sequence is TGCAGCGTTGAGGGGACTAGGTCGGTCGCTGAGCAGTTCTTC.

This clonotype was picked up a small number of times. The genes are TRBV7-9 and TRBJ2-7, with D uncertain. The CDR3 totals 13 residues. The germline V and J ends were trimmed by 7 bases and 1 base, with 11 bases remaining between them. Germline V lookup: CDR1 SEHNR, CDR2 FQNEAQ (reference sequence). Written as DNA, the CDR3 is TGTGCCAGCATCGTGGCAGGATCCTACGAGCAGTACTTC. Translation gives CASIVAGSYEQYF.

The chain links TRBV6-5 to TRBJ1-4, with a possible D match to TRBD1 (5 bases). V lost 0 bases and J 8 bases, leaving 13 bases between the germline ends. The CDR3 is made up of 15 amino acids. Germline V gene lookup returns CDR1 MNHEY and CDR2 SVGAGI. CDR3 DNA: TGTGCCAGCAGTTACTCGAGGAGACAGCCAGAAAAACTGTTTTTT. It is translated as CASSYSRRQPEKLFF.

The V gene is TRBV4-1, the J gene TRBJ2-7, with 11 bases identical to TRBD1. Losses at the gene ends were 0 bases for V and 2 bases for J; bases not matched to a gene: 6. The germline gives CDR1 MGHRA, CDR2 YSYEKL. This CDR3 contains 17 residues. The CDR3 nucleotides are TGCGCCAGCAGCCAAGAAAGAAGGGGACAGGGGGCCTACGAGCAGTACTTC. It translates to CASSQERRGQGAYEQYF.

The J gene is TRBJ2-2, the V gene TRBV7-6; weak D call: TRBD2 (6 bases). This CDR3 comprises 18 residues. The germline CDR1 and CDR2 sequences are SGHVS and FNYEAQ. V gave up 1 base and J gave up 2 bases, with 17 bases separating them. The CDR3 region is CASSLGAGQSINTGELFF. The CDR3 bases are TGTGCCAGCAGCTTAGGAGCGGGCCAGTCGATAAACACCGGGGAGCTGTTTTTT. The variable domain in full, with the rest retrieved from reference TRBV7-6 and TRBJ2-2, is GAGVSQSPRYKVTKRGQDVALRCDPISGHVSLYWYRQALGQGPEFLTYFNYEAQQDKSGLPNDRFSAERPEGSISTLTIQRTEQRDSAMYRCASSLGAGQSINTGELFFGEGSRLTVL.

CDR3 coding DNA: TGTGCCAGCAGCTTCCTTAGCGGGGGTCCCAGCTCCTACAATGAGCAGTTCTTC. Protein: CASSFLSGGPSSYNEQFF. The chain couples TRBV7-8 to TRBJ2-1; 9 bases align to TRBD2. Germline V gene data show CDR1 as SGHVS and CDR2 as FQNEAQ. Trimming took 3 bases from V and 0 from J; bases not matched to a gene: 9. The CDR3 runs 18 residues.

This clonotype was observed at least ten times. The genes are TRBV7-9 and TRBJ2-4; the match to TRBD1 covers 8 bases. Germline lookup yields CDR1 SEHNR and CDR2 FQNEAQ (reference sequence). Trimming cost V 5 bases and J 6 bases; bases outside gene matches: 3. The CDR3 totals 13 residues. DNA of the CDR3: TGTGCCAGCAGCATAGACAGGGGAAACATTCAGTACTTC. Amino acids: CASSIDRGNIQYF.

The chain is built from TRBV27 and TRBJ2-2; possibly TRBD1 for D (6 bases). Trimming cost V 0 bases and J 2 bases, with 10 bases left between them. CDR1 is MNHEY and CDR2 is SMNVEV in the germline V gene (reference sequence). The length of the CDR3 is 16 residues. CDR3 coding DNA: TGTGCCAGCAGTTTATCGGGGACACTTAACACCGGGGAGCTGTTTTTT. Amino acid sequence: CASSLSGTLNTGELFF.

This clonotype showed up just a few times. V gene TRBV2 combines with J gene TRBJ2-7, with a weak D call TRBD1 (5 bases). This CDR3 has 13 residues. V lost 7 bases to trimming and J lost 1 base, with 11 bases between them. CDR1 is SNHLY, CDR2 FYNNEI, per germline. CDR3 sequence reads: CASTLQVSYEQYF. CDR3 nucleotides: TGTGCCAGCACCTTACAGGTATCCTACGAGCAGTACTTC.

The chain couples TRBV7-6 to TRBJ2-4; 12 bases agree with TRBD2. The ends lost 5 bases at V and 0 bases at J; junction bases unmatched: 2. Per germline, CDR1 SGHVS and CDR2 FNYEAQ. The CDR3 sequence is 16 residues long. CDR3 residues: CASSTGLAGAKNIQYF. CDR3 sequence (DNA): TGTGCCAGCAGCACGGGACTAGCGGGAGCCAAAAACATTCAGTACTTC.

This clonotype turned up a few times. The chain couples TRBV28 to TRBJ2-7; 8 bases agree with TRBD2. Per germline, CDR1 MDHEN and CDR2 SYDVKM. V trimming: 3 bases; J trimming: 5 bases; junction bases outside the gene matches: 6. The CDR3 spans 14 residues. The CDR3 coding sequence is TGTGCCAGCAGTTTCTCCGGGAGGGCCGACGAGCAGTACTTC. Translating it yields CASSFSGRADEQYF.

This chain connects TRBV9 to TRBJ2-3; 9 positions agree with TRBD1. This CDR3 is 14 amino acids long. Germline V CDR1 and CDR2: SGDLS, YYNGEE. V lost 5 bases to trimming and J lost 2 bases; unmatched junction nucleotides: 3. In nucleotides, the CDR3 is TGTGCCAGCAGGGGGGACAGGGTCACAGATACGCAGTATTTT. Encoded protein: CASRGDRVTDTQYF.

This clonotype has just a few counts. V gene TRBV21-1 combines with J gene TRBJ2-4; the table's D call, TRBD1, was not checked against the DNA. TRBV21-1 is listed as a pseudogene. The CDR3 loop spans 18 amino acids. Written as DNA, the CDR3 is TGTGCCAGCAGCAAAGTGGCCCGGGACAGCATGTCCAAAAACATTCAGCACTTC. As protein: CASSKVARDSMSKNIQHF.

This clonotype was seen more than once but under ten times. V is TRBV20-1 and J is TRBJ2-4; 10 bases map to TRBD2. Germline assignment: CDR1 DFQATT and CDR2 SNEGSKA (reference sequence). With V trimmed by 0 bases and J by 0 bases, 8 bases remained unmatched. There are 18 residues in the CDR3. As DNA, the CDR3 is TGCAGTGCTAGAGAGCCTAGCGGGGGATTAATAGCCAAAAACATTCAGTACTTC. Translating gives CSAREPSGGLIAKNIQYF.

This clonotype was detected only a few times. The chain employs TRBV29-1 and TRBJ2-7; 9 bases align to TRBD1. The trim removed 3 bases at V and 6 bases at J, leaving 6 bases unmatched. Germline CDR1 SQVTM, CDR2 ANQGSEA. The CDR3 totals 13 residues. The CDR3 nucleotides read TGCAGCGTTGAGGGCACAGGGGGCCTCGAGCAGTACTTC. Residues: CSVEGTGGLEQYF.

The chain combines TRBV5-5 with TRBJ2-3; D not resolved. V dropped 1 base and J dropped 0 bases, with 6 bases sitting between them. Germline loops: CDR1 SGHKS, CDR2 YYEKEE (reference sequence). CDR3 length: 14 amino acids. CDR3 region: CASSLWSSTDTQYF. The CDR3 nucleotides read TGTGCCAGCAGCTTGTGGTCCAGCACAGATACGCAGTATTTT.

V is TRBV23-1 and J is TRBJ2-1; tentative D call: TRBD2 (6 bases). TRBV23-1 qualifies as an ORF whose function is uncertain. The CDR3 is made up of 15 amino acids. Trimming stripped 3 bases from V and 2 bases from J, with 11 bases between. CDR3 region: CASSHGSGAYNEQFF. In DNA form, the CDR3 reads TGCGCCAGCAGTCACGGGAGCGGCGCCTACAATGAGCAGTTCTTC.